Following are 31 T cell receptor beta chains from one sample sequenced in a study of T-cell reconstitution after alpha-beta-depleted transplantation in children. Construction of the TCRbeta library involved unique molecular identifiers. TCRdb independently ran MiXCR on the PCR reads; one entry per CDR3 protein. The profile shows fewer than 550,000 distinct CDR3 sequences, roughly an eighth of them singletons. This specimen was PBMCs, mostly from graft donor cells, taken 180 days after TCRalphabeta/CD19-depleted stem cell transplant. The receptors originated from a female patient between 2 and 15 years old who had a stem cell transplant for aplastic anemia, so the T cells may come from the graft donor.

This clonotype has just a few counts. This sequence joins TRBV20-1 and TRBJ2-3; 8 bases line up with TRBD2. CDR1 DFQATT and CDR2 SNEGSKA come from the germline V gene (reference sequence). After removal of 4 bases from V and 6 bases from J, the junction contained 12 bases not matched to a gene. The CDR3 has 15 amino acids. Written as DNA, the CDR3 is TGCAGTGCTACAACCCCAGCGGGAGAGTCCGATACGCAGTATTTT. Translating it yields CSATTPAGESDTQYF.

In this sample, this clonotype turned up a few times. The chain is built from TRBV7-9 and TRBJ1-2; D remains ambiguous. V lost 0 bases, J lost 5 bases, and 7 bases lay in between. The CDR3 totals 13 residues. Germline assignment: CDR1 SEHNR and CDR2 FQNEAQ (reference sequence). The CDR3 nucleotides are TGTGCCAGCAGCTTAGCGTCCGTTTATGGCTACACCTTC. Translation: CASSLASVYGYTF.

The table lists this clonotype with a few counts. The V and J genes are TRBV7-3 and TRBJ1-3, with a weak D call TRBD1 (6 bases). This CDR3 comprises 18 residues. The germline V gene encodes CDR1 SGHTA and CDR2 FQGTGA. The V gene lost 5 bases and the J gene lost 0 bases, with 20 bases spanning the gap. DNA of the CDR3: TGTGCCAGCAGCCCTAACGGAGGGAGGGGGGACTCTGGAAACACCATATATTTT. Translation gives CASSPNGGRGDSGNTIYF.

This clonotype has a handful of counts. The chain has TRBV7-2 and TRBJ2-1, with 12 bases that match TRBD2. Germline lookup yields CDR1 SGHTA and CDR2 FQGNSA. CDR3 size: 15 residues. The V segment lost 4 bases and the J segment 4 bases; nucleotides outside the gene matches: 2. The CDR3 sequence: CASSWGTSGYNEQFF. CDR3 sequence (DNA): TGTGCCAGCAGCTGGGGGACTAGCGGGTACAATGAGCAGTTCTTC.

This clonotype was recorded at least ten times. The genes are TRBV12-3 or TRBV12-4 and TRBJ2-2; tentatively, D is TRBD1 (6 bases). The CDR3 sequence is 16 residues long. Trimming took 4 bases from V and 5 from J, leaving 17 bases between them. This chain's CDR3 is CASSSHRGQGTGELFF. The CDR3 region has the DNA TGTGCCAGCAGTTCCCATCGGGGTCAGGGGACCGGGGAGCTGTTTTTT.

This clonotype was counted ten times or more. The chain combines TRBV29-1 with TRBJ1-1, with D possibly matching TRBD1 (5 bases). The V gene lost 6 bases and the J gene lost 1 base, with 9 bases spanning the gap. The CDR3 is 12 amino acids. Germline V gives CDR1 SQVTM, CDR2 ANQGSEA. The CDR3 nucleotides read TGCAGCGTGGGGACGGGGAACACTGAAGCTTTCTTT. Encoded protein: CSVGTGNTEAFF.

This clonotype was seen at least ten times. The chain has TRBV5-4 and TRBJ2-1; 8 bases agree with TRBD1. CDR3 length: 15 amino acids. CDR1 and CDR2 (germline): SGHNT, YYREEE (reference sequence). After removal of 1 base from V and 5 bases from J, the junction contained 5 bases not matched to a gene. CDR3 coding DNA: TGTGCCAGCAGCTTGAAAACAGGGGGGCACAATGAGCAGTTCTTC. This translates into CASSLKTGGHNEQFF. The full variable domain, its missing parts supplied by reference TRBV5-4 and TRBJ2-1, is ETGVTQSPTHLIKTRGQQVTLRCSSQSGHNTVSWYQQALGQGPQFIFQYYREEENGRGNFPPRFSGLQFPNYSSELNVNALELDDSALYLCASSLKTGGHNEQFFGPGTRLTVL.

The chain is built from TRBV18 and TRBJ2-5; D ambiguous. The germline gives CDR1 KGHSH, CDR2 LQKENI. The CDR3 is made up of 13 amino acids. The germline V and J ends were trimmed by 3 bases and 1 base, with 6 bases remaining between them. The CDR3 region has the DNA TGTGCCAGCTCACCTTACAGCCAAGAGACCCAGTACTTC. Translated, it gives CASSPYSQETQYF.

This clonotype was detected ten times or more. The chain uses TRBV28 and TRBJ2-2, with D possibly TRBD1 on 6 matching bases. In germline, CDR1 is MDHEN, CDR2 SYDVKM. CDR3 size: 17 residues. V lost 2 bases and J 8 bases, leaving 21 bases between the germline ends. CDR3 DNA: TGTGCCAGCAGTTTAGCCGGGACACCCGCGAACAGGGGGGAGCTGTTTTTT. Encoded protein: CASSLAGTPANRGELFF.

The chain has TRBV6-1 and TRBJ1-1, with D hard to call. Between the trimmed V and J ends, which lost 6 bases and 4 bases, there was a span of 15 bases. This CDR3 spans 14 amino acids. Germline V CDR1 and CDR2: MNHNS, SASEGT. CDR3 protein: CASRGGLRITEAFF. The CDR3 nucleotides read TGTGCCAGCAGAGGAGGACTGAGGATCACTGAAGCTTTCTTT.

This clonotype was counted a few times. This chain's CDR3 is CASSYKTGTGVMNTEAFF. The DNA for the CDR3 is TGTGCCAGCAGCTATAAAACCGGGACAGGGGTTATGAACACTGAAGCTTTCTTT. The rearrangement joins TRBV11-1 to TRBJ1-1, with 10 positions matching TRBD1. Losses at the gene ends were 4 bases for V and 0 bases for J; bases not matched to a gene: 11. The CDR3 has 18 amino acids. CDR1 and CDR2 from the germline V gene are SGHAT and FQDESV (reference sequence).

This clonotype was counted a few times. The gene calls are TRBV20-1 and TRBJ2-7, with D maybe TRBD1 (6 bases). The CDR3 runs 14 residues. The V gene's germline CDR1 is DFQATT and CDR2 SNEGSKA (reference sequence). V was pared by 0 bases and J by 2 bases, with 11 bases between. CDR3: CSARDVTGTYEQYF. CDR3 DNA sequence: TGCAGTGCTAGAGACGTAACAGGGACCTACGAGCAGTACTTC.

This clonotype has only a few counts. V is TRBV5-1 and J is TRBJ2-7, with D uncertain. The germline CDR1 and CDR2 sequences are SGHRS and YFSETQ. The CDR3 loop spans 14 amino acids. V was trimmed by 1 base and J by 4 bases, leaving 12 bases between them. The CDR3 DNA reads TGCGCCAGCAGCTTGTCCTCAACCGGGTACGAGCAGTACTTC. Translated, it gives CASSLSSTGYEQYF.

The gene calls are TRBV4-3 and TRBJ2-3, with a tentative D call TRBD2 (6 bases). Germline CDR1 and CDR2: LGHNA and YSLEER. The CDR3 extends over 16 amino acids. V lost 1 base, J lost 0 bases, and 11 bases lay in between. CDR3 sequence reads: CASSQGLGDSTDTQYF. CDR3 DNA sequence: TGCGCCAGCAGCCAAGGACTAGGTGATAGCACAGATACGCAGTATTTT.

The chain employs TRBV14 and TRBJ2-5; TRBD2 matches at 7 bases. CDR3 size: 13 residues. Per germline, CDR1 SGHDN and CDR2 FVKESK. Germline trimming cut 2 bases from V and 10 bases from J; bases unmatched to any gene: 7. In DNA form, the CDR3 reads TGTGCCAGCAGCCAAAGACACGCGGGGGACCAGTACTTC. It translates to CASSQRHAGDQYF.

This clonotype was detected only a few times. The chain is built from TRBV20-1 and TRBJ2-7; D is ambiguous. This CDR3 spans 10 amino acids. The V gene's germline CDR1 is DFQATT and CDR2 SNEGSKA (reference sequence). Trimming removed 5 bases from V and 6 bases from J, with 8 bases in between. The CDR3 DNA follows: TGCAGTGCTCGGAGCTCCGAGCAGTACTTC. Its translation: CSARSSEQYF.

The J gene is TRBJ1-2, the V gene TRBV18, with no clear D. Per the germline V gene, CDR1 is KGHSH and CDR2 is LQKENI. The CDR3 is 14 amino acids. V was clipped by 2 bases and J by 2 bases, with 9 bases between them. CDR3 bases: TGTGCCAGCTCACCAAACCCAGCGAACTATGGCTACACCTTC. Translated, it gives CASSPNPANYGYTF.

The V call is TRBV6-5, the J call TRBJ2-7; D is possibly TRBD1 (6 bases). The CDR3 has 16 residues. The V end was cut by 0 bases, the J end by 3 bases, with 15 bases between. Germline V gene sequence: CDR1 MNHEY, CDR2 SVGAGI. The CDR3 DNA is TGTGCCAGCAGTTACTCGAAGGTTGACAGGAGCTACGAGCAGTACTTC. This gives the protein CASSYSKVDRSYEQYF.

The CDR3 bases are TGTGCCAGCAGCTTACAGACCCCAGGACTAGCTACCGAGCAGTACTTC. It translates to CASSLQTPGLATEQYF. The chain carries TRBV7-2 and TRBJ2-7; 8 nucleotides agree with TRBD2. Germline assignment: CDR1 SGHTA and CDR2 FQGNSA. This CDR3 is built from 16 residues. Unmatched junction bases numbered 12, after V lost 2 bases and J lost 6 bases.

This clonotype was observed a few times. This chain uses TRBV20-1 with TRBJ2-7, with no clear D. CDR1 and CDR2 from the germline V gene are DFQATT and SNEGSKA (reference sequence). This CDR3 spans 14 amino acids. Trimming pared 0 bases from V and 1 base from J, leaving 10 bases between. The DNA of the CDR3 is TGCAGTGCTAGAGATAAATGGGGTTCCTACGAGCAGTACTTC. Encoded protein: CSARDKWGSYEQYF.

This clonotype was picked up many times. The gene calls are TRBV20-1 and TRBJ2-6; TRBD1 aligns across 7 bases. Germline lookup yields CDR1 DFQATT and CDR2 SNEGSKA (reference sequence). The V and J ends lost 3 bases and 3 bases, in that order; junction bases with no gene match: 5. CDR3 size: 15 residues. In nucleotides, the CDR3 is TGCAGTGCTAGGGAAACAGGGGTTGGGGCCAACGTCCTGACTTTC. Protein sequence: CSARETGVGANVLTF.

The rearrangement joins TRBV6-5 to TRBJ2-7; no firm D call. The CDR3 runs 15 residues. Germline assignment: CDR1 MNHEY and CDR2 SVGAGI. Trimming shortened V by 0 bases and J by 2 bases, and 11 bases separated the two germline ends. The CDR3 DNA is TGTGCCAGCAGTTACTCTTTTACGGCTACCTACGAGCAGTACTTC. It specifies CASSYSFTATYEQYF.

The sample holds a few counts of this clonotype. CDR3 bases: TGTGCCAGCACCATACAGGGGTACCAAGAGACCCAGTACTTC. This codes for CASTIQGYQETQYF. The chain joins TRBV7-9 to TRBJ2-5; 7 bases align to TRBD1. The CDR3 runs to 14 residues. Looked up from germline, CDR1 is SEHNR and CDR2 is FQNEAQ (reference sequence). The J segment lost 0 bases and the V segment lost 7 bases, leaving 5 bases of the junction unmatched.

In DNA, the CDR3 is TGTGCCAGCAGCTACGACCGGGGGGGGATCAATCAGCCCCAGCATTTT. It specifies CASSYDRGGINQPQHF. V usage is TRBV7-9 and J usage is TRBJ1-5; TRBD1 might be the D (5 bases). Germline V CDR1 and CDR2: SEHNR, FQNEAQ (reference sequence). V lost 4 bases to trimming and J lost 3 bases, with 16 bases between them. This CDR3 is built from 16 residues.

The chain is built from TRBV28 and TRBJ2-5; 10 nucleotides agree with TRBD1. This CDR3 comprises 15 residues. The germline CDR1 and CDR2 sequences are MDHEN and SYDVKM. The V segment lost 2 bases and the J segment 6 bases; nucleotides outside the gene matches: 6. The DNA of the CDR3 is TGTGCCAGCAGTTTACTCCGACAGGGGGCTAAGACCCAGTACTTC. Protein product: CASSLLRQGAKTQYF. The full variable domain, completed using reference TRBV28 and TRBJ2-5, is DVKVTQSSRYLVKRTGEKVFLECVQDMDHENMFWYRQDPGLGLRLIYFSYDVKMKEKGDIPEGYSVSREKKERFSLILESASTNQTSMYLCASSLLRQGAKTQYFGPGTRLLVL.

The gene calls are TRBV25-1 and TRBJ2-5; 7 positions agree with TRBD2. Germline V lookup: CDR1 MGHDK, CDR2 SYGVNS. After removal of 3 bases from V and 2 bases from J, the junction contained 12 bases not matched to a gene. The CDR3 runs to 17 residues. CDR3 DNA: TGTGCCAGCAGTGACCCTTTGGGAGGGGTTTTTCAAGAGACCCAGTACTTC. Protein sequence: CASSDPLGGVFQETQYF.

The gene calls are TRBV12-3 or TRBV12-4 and TRBJ2-5; no reliable D call. V lost 2 bases and J 2 bases, leaving 9 bases between the germline ends. The CDR3 has 14 residues. The CDR3 loop reads CASSLISVQETQYF. The CDR3 DNA reads TGTGCCAGCAGTTTAATTTCCGTGCAAGAGACCCAGTACTTC.

This clonotype was recorded many times. The chain has TRBV4-1 and TRBJ2-2; 8 bases line up with TRBD1. CDR3 length: 16 residues. The ends lost 0 bases at V and 6 bases at J; junction bases unmatched: 6. Germline V gene lookup returns CDR1 MGHRA and CDR2 YSYEKL. The CDR3 coding sequence is TGCGCCAGCAGCCAAGACCCAGGGGGCCCACCCGGGGAGCTGTTTTTT. It specifies CASSQDPGGPPGELFF.

The V and J genes are TRBV28 and TRBJ1-6; no clear D. The CDR3 covers 13 residues. Trimming removed 2 bases from V and 6 bases from J, with 5 bases in between. In germline, CDR1 is MDHEN, CDR2 SYDVKM. CDR3 loop: CASSLARNSPLHF. DNA of the CDR3: TGTGCCAGCAGTTTAGCCCGTAATTCACCCCTCCACTTT.

This chain links TRBV28 with TRBJ1-5; D possibly corresponds to TRBD1 (5 bases). The germline gives CDR1 MDHEN, CDR2 SYDVKM. The ends were cut back, 3 bases at V and 8 bases at J, with 17 bases in the middle. This CDR3 is built from 15 residues. CDR3 coding DNA: TGTGCCAGCAGTTTCCCGGGACTTAAAGAAAAGCCCCAGCATTTT. Translated, it gives CASSFPGLKEKPQHF.

This clonotype was seen more than once but under ten times. The J gene is TRBJ1-2, the V gene TRBV19, with D tentatively TRBD1 (5 bases). The V end was cut by 3 bases, the J end by 4 bases, with 15 bases between. CDR3 length: 15 residues. Germline V lookup: CDR1 LNHDA, CDR2 SQIVND (reference sequence). CDR3 sequence: CASSIPRGGSYGYTF. The DNA for the CDR3 is TGTGCCAGTAGTATCCCCCGGGGGGGATCCTATGGCTACACCTTC.